These T cell receptor beta chains were read from a single sample in a study of T cell responses to AZD1222 COVID-19 vaccine. The method was immunoSEQ multiplex PCR; TCRdb's version includes in-frame clones alone and lacks a portion of them. The sample lists roughly 110,000 clones; around 93% were seen once. Specimen: peripheral blood, collected 28 days after the second AZD1222 dose. These receptors all come from an adult who received the AZD1222 COVID-19 vaccine. Each CDR3 is given with its conserved first and last residue. D genes are given only for firm matches. Not every row has a clone size; where given, it reads once, few, many or a size class.

D gene	clone size	J gene	V gene	CDR3 protein	CDR3 DNA
-	-	TRBJ1-2	TRBV28	CASSLTEGYGYTF	TGTGCCAGCAGTTTGACAGAGGGGTATGGCTACACCTTC
-	-	TRBJ1-2	TRBV27	CASSLSGMQGYTF	TGTGCCAGCAGTTTATCGGGCATGCAGGGCTACACCTTC
TRBD2	-	TRBJ2-1	TRBV5-1	CASSLYFGGADEQFF	TGCGCCAGCAGCTTGTATTTCGGGGGGGCCGATGAGCAGTTCTTC
-	once	TRBJ2-7	TRBV6-5	CASSQKGTFDEQYF	TGTGCCAGCAGTCAGAAAGGGACTTTCGACGAGCAGTACTTC
-	-	TRBJ1-3	TRBV5-1	CASSLDGAWGNTIYF	TGCGCCAGCAGCTTGGATGGGGCTTGGGGAAACACCATATATTTT
-	-	TRBJ1-2	TRBV3-1/TRBV3-2	CASSQGVGDYGYTF	TGTGCCAGCAGCCAAGGTGTCGGGGACTATGGCTACACCTTC
-	-	TRBJ2-3	TRBV24-1	CATSGLSDTQYF	TGTGCCACCAGTGGGCTCTCAGATACGCAGTATTTT
-	-	TRBJ2-7	TRBV29-1	CSVGTFADREVYEQYF	TGCAGCGTTGGGACCTTTGCAGATCGAGAGGTTTACGAGCAGTACTTC
-	-	TRBJ1-4	TRBV9	CASSVLPTNEKLFF	TGTGCCAGCAGCGTACTCCCAACTAATGAAAAACTGTTTTTT
-	-	TRBJ1-6	TRBV5-4	CASSPGQNYNSPLHF	TGTGCCAGCAGCCCAGGACAGAACTATAATTCACCCCTCCACTTT
-	-	TRBJ1-2	TRBV30	CAWSVQVTGYGYTF	TGTGCCTGGAGTGTACAGGTGACGGGCTATGGCTACACCTTC
-	-	TRBJ1-1	TRBV27	CASSQPFQGRTFF	TGTGCCAGCAGTCAACCCTTCCAGGGTAGGACTTTCTTT
TRBD1	-	TRBJ1-2	TRBV5-4	CASSPTGKGYGYTF	TGTGCCAGCAGCCCGACAGGGAAGGGGTATGGCTACACCTTC
TRBD2	-	TRBJ2-7	TRBV5-1	CASSLGLAEQYF	TGCGCCAGCAGTCTTGGACTAGCCGAGCAGTACTTC
-	-	TRBJ2-7	TRBV6-4	CASSAQLIYYEQYF	TGTGCCAGCAGTGCCCAGCTTATATACTACGAGCAGTACTTC
-	-	TRBJ2-2	TRBV6-6	CASNPRAGSTGELFF	TGTGCCAGCAACCCCCGGGCAGGAAGCACCGGGGAGCTGTTTTTT
-	-	TRBJ2-5	TRBV19	CASNDRSSETQYF	TGTGCCAGTAATGACCGATCCTCGGAGACCCAGTACTTC
TRBD1	-	TRBJ1-6	TRBV6-4	CASRGTGVNSPLHF	TGTGCCAGCAGGGGGACAGGGGTAAATTCACCCCTCCACTTT
TRBD1	-	TRBJ2-3	TRBV28	CASSPTGAGTDTQYF	TGTGCCAGCAGCCCTACAGGGGCTGGCACAGATACGCAGTATTTT
TRBD1	-	TRBJ2-5	TRBV9	CASSQGAQETQYF	TGTGCCAGCAGCCAGGGGGCCCAAGAGACCCAGTACTTC
-	-	TRBJ2-5	TRBV19	CASSIIRGEETQYF	TGTGCCAGTAGTATAATCAGGGGTGAGGAGACCCAGTACTTC
TRBD2	-	TRBJ2-7	TRBV19	CASVGRDGYEQYF	TGTGCCAGCGTAGGGAGGGACGGCTACGAGCAGTACTTC
TRBD1	-	TRBJ2-1	TRBV27	CASSQTGNYNEQFF	TGTGCCAGCAGCCAGACAGGGAACTACAATGAGCAGTTCTTC
-	few	TRBJ1-1	TRBV12-3/TRBV12-4	CASSLAGGTEAFF	TGTGCCAGCAGTTTAGCGGGAGGCACTGAAGCTTTCTTT
TRBD2	-	TRBJ2-1	TRBV7-3	CASSLTSGRNNEQFF	TGTGCCAGCAGCTTAACTAGCGGGAGAAATAATGAGCAGTTCTTC
-	-	TRBJ2-7	TRBV6-2/TRBV6-3	CATSRDYSRGEQYF	TGTGCCACCAGCCGGGATTACTCGAGGGGCGAGCAGTACTTC
-	-	TRBJ2-1	TRBV23-1	CASSQSRSTPYLYNEQFF	TGCGCCAGCAGTCAATCGAGGTCCACACCCTACCTCTACAATGAGCAGTTCTTC
TRBD2	-	TRBJ2-7	TRBV5-1	CASSLVGSSGRSSYEQYF	TGCGCCAGCAGCTTGGTAGGGTCTAGCGGACGGAGCTCCTACGAGCAGTACTTC
TRBD2	-	TRBJ2-2	TRBV5-1	CASSLSGRNTGELFF	TGCGCCAGCAGCTTGAGCGGGAGGAACACCGGGGAGCTGTTTTTT
-	-	TRBJ1-1	TRBV2	CAIGGATEAFF	TGTGCCATCGGAGGGGCCACTGAAGCTTTCTTT
-	-	TRBJ1-4	TRBV29-1	CSVGGGPGASNEKLFF	TGCAGCGTTGGGGGGGGACCGGGAGCGTCTAATGAAAAACTGTTTTTT
-	-	TRBJ2-1	TRBV23-1	CANSSPDISGDNEQFF	TGCGCCAACAGCAGCCCGGACATCTCAGGGGACAATGAGCAGTTCTTC
TRBD1	-	TRBJ2-7	TRBV9	CASSPLDRDFEQYF	TGTGCCAGCAGCCCCCTGGACAGGGACTTCGAGCAGTACTTC
-	few	TRBJ2-2	TRBV15	CATSRDPPGPNTGELFF	TGTGCCACCAGCAGAGATCCGCCGGGCCCCAACACCGGGGAGCTGTTTTTT
-	-	TRBJ1-5	TRBV4-1	CASSSQGLGNQPQHF	TGCGCCAGCAGCTCGCAGGGATTGGGCAATCAGCCCCAGCATTTT
-	-	TRBJ2-1	TRBV6-5	CASSYLTSRRGNEQFF	TGTGCCAGCAGTTACCTGACCTCCCGGAGGGGAAATGAGCAGTTCTTC
-	once	TRBJ1-5	TRBV6-1	CASSGRTAGGNQPQHF	TGTGCCAGCAGTGGACGGACAGCGGGCGGCAATCAGCCCCAGCATTTT
TRBD1	-	TRBJ1-4	TRBV19	CASRARGLRTNEKLFF	TGTGCCAGTAGGGCCAGGGGGCTAAGAACTAATGAAAAACTGTTTTTT
-	-	TRBJ1-3	TRBV10-1	CASSENRNSGNTIYF	TGCGCCAGCAGTGAAAACCGCAACTCTGGAAACACCATATATTTT
TRBD1	-	TRBJ2-2	TRBV7-3	CASSLTGGKNTGELFF	TGTGCCAGCAGCCTAACAGGGGGCAAGAACACCGGGGAGCTGTTTTTT
-	-	TRBJ1-3	TRBV19	CATRDGYSGNTIYF	TGTGCCACTCGGGACGGCTACTCTGGAAACACCATATATTTT
-	-	TRBJ1-5	TRBV29-1	CSPALSPGKRLNQPQHF	TGCAGCCCCGCCCTCAGCCCGGGGAAGCGTCTGAACCAGCCCCAGCATTTT
-	-	TRBJ1-3	TRBV4-1	CASSPRDSGNTIYF	TGCGCCAGCAGCCCGCGAGACTCTGGAAACACCATATATTTT
TRBD1	-	TRBJ1-1	TRBV18	CASSPGQGGMNTEAFF	TGTGCCAGCTCACCCGGGCAGGGGGGGATGAACACTGAAGCTTTCTTT